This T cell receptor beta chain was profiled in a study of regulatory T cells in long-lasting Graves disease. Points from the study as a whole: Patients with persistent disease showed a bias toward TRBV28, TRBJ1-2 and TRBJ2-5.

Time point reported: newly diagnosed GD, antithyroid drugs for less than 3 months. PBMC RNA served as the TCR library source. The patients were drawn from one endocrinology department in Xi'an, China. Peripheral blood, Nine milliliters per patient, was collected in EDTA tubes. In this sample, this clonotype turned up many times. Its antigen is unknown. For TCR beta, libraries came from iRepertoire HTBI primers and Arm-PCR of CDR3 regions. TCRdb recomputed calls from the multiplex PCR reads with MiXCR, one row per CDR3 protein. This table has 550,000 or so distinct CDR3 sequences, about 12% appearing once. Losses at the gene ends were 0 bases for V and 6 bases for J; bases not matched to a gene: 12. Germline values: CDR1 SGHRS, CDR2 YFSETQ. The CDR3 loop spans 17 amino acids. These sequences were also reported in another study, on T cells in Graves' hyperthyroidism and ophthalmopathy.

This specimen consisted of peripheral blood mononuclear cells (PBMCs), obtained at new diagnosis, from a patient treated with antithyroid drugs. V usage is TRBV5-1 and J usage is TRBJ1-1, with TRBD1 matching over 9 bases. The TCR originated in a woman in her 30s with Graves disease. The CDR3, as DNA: TGCGCCAGCAGCTTGGCGGGGGGGAGGACAGGGGACGCTGAAGCTTTCTTT. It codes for CASSLAGGRTGDAEAFF. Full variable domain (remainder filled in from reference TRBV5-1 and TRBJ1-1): KAGVTQTPRYLIKTRGQQVTLSCSPISGHRSVSWYQQTPGQGLQFLFEYFSETQRNKGNFPGRFSGRQFSNSRSEMNVSTLELGDSALYLCASSLAGGRTGDAEAFFGQGTRLTVV.